A selection of T cell receptor beta chains follows, all from one sample in a study of blood T cells in healthy people across ages. TCRdb ran MiXCR on the 5' RACE reads and lists one entry per CDR3 protein. Of 1.8 million or so distinct CDR3 sequences listed, 39% are singletons. Source material: blood. The source is a human donor in good health. Both conserved end residues are trimmed from each CDR3. A row's size may be missing; if present it is once, few, many or a size class.

size,V,CDR3
few,TRBV7-2,ASSQSTGVLDGYT
.,TRBV7-2,ASISGSPLYNEQF
few,TRBV10-3,AIARDTSYNEQF
few,TRBV6-5,ASTYRDQETQY
.,TRBV7-2,ASSLAAGSHEQY
.,TRBV20-1,SAKSRSRVYGYT
.,TRBV20-1,SAKTSGGADTQY
.,TRBV4-1,ASSPRLAGRGGEQF
.,TRBV2,ASIPETDTQY
.,TRBV20-1,STLTFGQDYEQY
few,TRBV4-1,ASSQEELLTQY
.,TRBV6-2/TRBV6-3,ASRQGGFTEAF
.,TRBV29-1,SVELSGVPGELF
few,TRBV25-1,ASSEYFDRGQSGYT
few,TRBV30,AWSLGGRQPQH
.,TRBV7-2,ASTLFRGNYGYT
few,TRBV20-1,SARAISRALTQNIQY
many,TRBV5-1,ASSLGGQTNTEAF
.,TRBV6-1,ASRGDRENYGYT
.,TRBV24-1,ATSDPYSNQPQH
once,TRBV25-1,ASSSSVGLAETQY
.,TRBV9,ASSAPGAMRKNEQF
.,TRBV7-6,ASSRQKSNEQF